These 13 T cell receptor beta chains were all obtained from the same sample, sequenced in a study of memory CD4+ T cells and cytomegalovirus serostatus (dated by TCRdb to the late 2010s). Single viable CD3+CD4+CD8-CD45RO+ cells were sorted as memory CD4+ T cells on a FACSAria II. Libraries were made using the immunoSEQ multiplex PCR assay. TCRdb provides this immuneACCESS table in a form limited to in-frame rearrangements. Some clones are lacking; in checked studies, under half of them reflect an unresolved V gene, and why the rest are absent is not known. This sample holds around 50,000 clones; approximately 74% were observed only once. The top ten clones comprise approximately 1.2% of the sample. Material for sequencing was memory CD4+ T cells from blood. These receptors were taken from an adult in good health and CMV-seropositive.

The chain recombines TRBV2 with TRBJ2-1; 7 bases fit TRBD2. The ends lost 6 bases at V and 2 bases at J; junction bases unmatched: 7. Germline lookup yields CDR1 SNHLY and CDR2 FYNNEI. This CDR3 region has 15 residues. CDR3 coding DNA: TGTGCCAGCAGGGGAGGGCTCTACACCTACAATGAGCAGTTCTTC. Protein: CASRGGLYTYNEQFF.

This chain connects TRBV13 to TRBJ2-7, with 8 positions matching TRBD1. Germline V lookup: CDR1 PRHDT, CDR2 FYEKMQ (reference sequence). The CDR3 has 14 residues. The V and J ends lost 4 bases and 5 bases, in that order; junction bases with no gene match: 7. CDR3 in amino acids: CASSSDRVTDEQYF. The CDR3 DNA reads TGTGCCAGCAGCTCGGACAGGGTGACGGACGAGCAGTACTTC. The complete variable domain, with remaining parts taken from reference TRBV13 and TRBJ2-7, reads AAGVIQSPRHLIKEKRETATLKCYPIPRHDTVYWYQQGPGQDPQFLISFYEKMQSDKGSIPDRFSAQQFSDYHSELNMSSLELGDSALYFCASSSDRVTDEQYFGPGTRLTVT.

This sequence joins TRBV28 and TRBJ1-2; possibly TRBD1 for D (5 bases). CDR1 and CDR2 (germline): MDHEN, SYDVKM. V gave up 2 bases and J gave up 8 bases, with 15 bases separating them. The CDR3 is 14 amino acids. This CDR3 is CASSLINLRDGYTF. CDR3 coding DNA: TGTGCCAGCAGTTTAATTAATCTAAGGGACGGCTACACCTTC.

The rearrangement joins TRBV7-2 to TRBJ2-7; 8 nucleotides align to TRBD2. V lost 5 bases, J lost 4 bases, and 10 bases stayed unmatched. Germline CDR1 reads SGHTA; CDR2 reads FQGNSA. This CDR3 has 15 residues. The CDR3 protein is CASSPEAGVTYEQYF. CDR3 DNA: TGTGCCAGCAGCCCGGAAGCGGGGGTCACTTACGAGCAGTACTTC.

CDR3 sequence reads: CASSSLAGETQYF. For the CDR3, the DNA is TGCGCCAGCAGCTCCTTAGCGGGGGAGACCCAGTACTTC. The J gene is TRBJ2-5, the V gene TRBV5-1; TRBD2 agrees at 8 bases. From germline, CDR1 is SGHRS and CDR2 YFSETQ. The CDR3 runs to 13 residues. J lost 5 bases, V lost 3 bases, and 3 bases had no gene match. Full variable domain (missing parts from reference TRBV5-1 and TRBJ2-5): KAGVTQTPRYLIKTRGQQVTLSCSPISGHRSVSWYQQTPGQGLQFLFEYFSETQRNKGNFPGRFSGRQFSNSRSEMNVSTLELGDSALYLCASSSLAGETQYFGPGTRLLVL.

This clone has only a few counts. The chain recombines TRBV18 with TRBJ1-1, with 9 bases fitting TRBD1. J lost 1 base, V lost 3 bases, and 6 bases had no gene match. The CDR3 has 16 amino acids. Looked up from germline, CDR1 is KGHSH and CDR2 is LQKENI. CDR3 amino acids: CASSPYRGRGNTEAFF. The CDR3 region has the DNA TGTGCCAGCTCACCCTACAGGGGGCGCGGGAACACTGAAGCTTTCTTT. Based on the CDR3 plus reference TRBV18 and TRBJ1-1, the full variable domain is NAGVMQNPRHLVRRRGQEARLRCSPMKGHSHVYWYRQLPEEGLKFMVYLQKENIIDESGMPKERFSAEFPKEGPSILRIQQVVRGDSAAYFCASSPYRGRGNTEAFFGQGTRLTVV.

This clone was counted a few times. This chain links TRBV28 with TRBJ1-1, with 9 bases lining up with TRBD1. CDR1 MDHEN and CDR2 SYDVKM come from the germline V gene. Trimming took 3 bases from V and 6 from J; bases not matched to a gene: 5. CDR3 size: 14 residues. The CDR3 coding sequence is TGTGCCAGCAGTTTCCCCGGGACAGGGTCTGAAGCTTTCTTT. Its protein is CASSFPGTGSEAFF. Together with reference TRBV28 and TRBJ1-1, the CDR3 gives the full variable domain: DVKVTQSSRYLVKRTGEKVFLECVQDMDHENMFWYRQDPGLGLRLIYFSYDVKMKEKGDIPEGYSVSREKKERFSLILESASTNQTSMYLCASSFPGTGSEAFFGQGTRLTVV.

CDR3: CATGTHLPYNEQFF. Written as DNA, the CDR3 is TGTGCCACGGGGACCCATCTCCCCTACAATGAGCAGTTCTTC. The chain has TRBV19 and TRBJ2-1; D possibly matches TRBD1 or TRBD2 (5 bases each). CDR1 is LNHDA, CDR2 SQIVND, per germline (reference sequence). Trimming took 10 bases from V and 2 from J, leaving 15 bases between them. The CDR3 runs to 14 residues.

The rearrangement links TRBV29-1 to TRBJ2-5, with D tentatively TRBD2 (6 bases). Germline CDR1 reads SQVTM; CDR2 reads ANQGSEA. Trimming removed 0 bases from V and 4 bases from J, with 15 bases in between. The CDR3 length is 15 residues. The CDR3 spells CSVEDLGGRGETQYF. As DNA, the CDR3 is TGCAGCGTTGAAGATCTGGGGGGACGTGGAGAGACCCAGTACTTC.

This clone was observed a handful of times. The V call is TRBV4-1, the J call TRBJ2-4; 11 positions match TRBD2. Looked up from germline, CDR1 is MGHRA and CDR2 is YSYEKL. CDR3 length equals 20 residues. With V trimmed by 0 bases and J by 0 bases, 10 bases remained unmatched. CDR3 loop: CASSQDKRTSGPLAKNIQYF. CDR3 DNA: TGCGCCAGCAGCCAAGATAAGCGGACTAGCGGGCCTCTAGCCAAAAACATTCAGTACTTC.

The rearrangement joins TRBV2 to TRBJ1-5; D call uncertain. CDR1 and CDR2 (germline): SNHLY, FYNNEI. V lost 7 bases to trimming and J lost 4 bases, with 8 bases between them. The CDR3 is 12 amino acids. The chain's CDR3 is CASTDGNQPQHF. Here the CDR3 DNA reads TGTGCCAGCACGGACGGTAATCAGCCCCAGCATTTT.

V and J are TRBV18 and TRBJ1-2; D uncertain. The germline gives CDR1 KGHSH, CDR2 LQKENI. There are 13 residues in the CDR3. V lost 3 bases, J lost 6 bases, and 11 bases lay in between. CDR3 residues: CASSPGGGDGYTF. The CDR3, as DNA: TGTGCCAGCTCACCGGGAGGAGGAGATGGCTACACCTTC.

The CDR3 loop reads CASSMSGLDTEAFF. CDR3 coding DNA: TGTGCCAGTAGTATGTCCGGGCTGGACACTGAAGCTTTCTTT. The chain recombines TRBV19 with TRBJ1-1, with D hard to call. This CDR3 contains 14 residues. V dropped 3 bases and J dropped 3 bases, with 11 bases sitting between them. Germline CDR1 is LNHDA and CDR2 is SQIVND (reference sequence).